This TCR beta chain was identified during a study of vaccination and CD4 T cells after COVID-19. Overall study: Convalescent donors totaled six males and four females, including two who were Hispanic. Post-vaccination samples were procured at a median of roughly 76 days following dose two (range 14 to 241). Study outcomes and limitations: The median number of SARS-CoV-2-reactive clonotypes increased from about 20 to 38, a change that did not reach significance. Among reactive clones from convalescent patients, a median about 90% appeared only post-vaccination.

MiXCR, run by TCRdb on the PCR reads, gives a single entry per CDR3 protein. The table has fewer than 30,000 distinct CDR3 sequences, around 53% seen once. Comments on this clonotype: Its antigen is not identified.

The V gene's germline CDR1 is MNHEY and CDR2 SMNVEV (reference sequence). The trim removed 3 bases at V and 5 bases at J, leaving 15 bases unmatched. This CDR3 is built from 17 residues. The V call is TRBV27, the J call TRBJ2-7; TRBD2 agrees at 8 bases. Here the sequenced sample was CD4+ T cells from blood, taken before SARS-CoV-2 vaccination. The source is a human donor who had recovered from COVID-19. CDR3 loop: CASSLSGTRIEVHEQYF. The CDR3 nucleotides are TGTGCCAGCAGTTTGTCCGGGACTAGAATTGAAGTCCACGAGCAGTACTTC.